The rows below give T cell receptor beta chains drawn from one sample of a study of T cell changes during pregnancy in multiple sclerosis. The repertoire was sequenced with immunoSEQ multiplex PCR; TCRdb's copy has only in-frame clones and lacks some. This sample has some 38,000 clones, with around nine tenths found just once. The starting material was CD4+ T cells from peripheral blood mononuclear cells, obtained in the second trimester of pregnancy. Receptors were obtained from a female donor in good health, enrolled as a control in a pregnancy study. Each CDR3 is given with its conserved first and last residue. Fields, in order: clone size, V gene, D gene, J gene, CDR3 protein, CDR3 DNA. A D gene is named only where the DNA matches it firmly. The size field is filled for only some rows; it gives once, few, many or a size class.

.	TRBV5-6	TRBD1	TRBJ1-4	CASSPQQGRNEKLFF	TGTGCCAGCAGCCCCCAACAGGGGCGGAATGAAAAACTGTTTTTT
.	TRBV19	TRBD1	TRBJ2-7	CASSLPGQGMWEQYF	TGTGCCAGTAGCCTGCCGGGACAGGGGATGTGGGAGCAGTACTTC
.	TRBV5-1	.	TRBJ1-1	CASSLGTLLNTEAFF	TGCGCCAGCAGCTTGGGGACACTCCTGAACACTGAAGCTTTCTTT
.	TRBV5-1	TRBD1	TRBJ1-1	CASSLSTGGNTEAFF	TGCGCCAGCAGCTTGTCAACAGGGGGGAACACTGAAGCTTTCTTT
.	TRBV5-6	.	TRBJ1-1	CASSLVAGRTQNTEAFF	TGTGCCAGCAGCTTGGTAGCGGGGCGAACGCAGAACACTGAAGCTTTCTTT
.	TRBV20-1	.	TRBJ1-1	CSARNTEAFF	TGCAGTGCCAGGAACACTGAAGCTTTCTTT
.	TRBV6-6	TRBD1	TRBJ1-2	CATRGQGARPYGYTF	TGTGCCACGAGAGGACAGGGAGCCCGCCCCTATGGCTACACCTTC
.	TRBV29-1	.	TRBJ1-1	CSVEGDWLRRTEAFF	TGCAGCGTTGAAGGGGACTGGCTCCGGCGCACTGAAGCTTTCTTT
.	TRBV6-5	.	TRBJ1-4	CASSYGPTVTNEKLFF	TGTGCCAGCAGTTACGGTCCTACGGTCACTAATGAAAAACTGTTTTTT
.	TRBV29-1	.	TRBJ1-2	CSVEGQTPYGYTF	TGCAGCGTTGAGGGGCAGACCCCCTATGGCTACACCTTC
.	TRBV19	.	TRBJ1-4	CASSILVQGGGEKLFF	TGTGCCAGTAGTATTCTAGTCCAGGGCGGCGGTGAAAAACTGTTTTTT
.	TRBV7-8	TRBD1	TRBJ1-5	CASSPRGQGLNQPQHF	TGTGCCAGCAGCCCACGGGGACAGGGGCTTAATCAGCCCCAGCATTTT
.	TRBV5-1	TRBD1	TRBJ2-1	CASSFTTGSEQFF	TGCGCCAGCAGCTTTACGACAGGGAGTGAGCAGTTCTTC
.	TRBV15	.	TRBJ1-2	CATSRVGAAYGYTF	TGTGCCACCAGCAGAGTTGGGGCCGCGTATGGCTACACCTTC
few	TRBV10-1	.	TRBJ1-5	CASREKRQPQHF	TGCGCCAGCAGGGAGAAACGGCAGCCCCAGCATTTT
few	TRBV5-4	TRBD1	TRBJ1-6	CASSSSRGKSPLHF	TGTGCCAGCAGCTCGAGCAGGGGGAAATCACCCCTCCACTTT
.	TRBV9	.	TRBJ2-3	CASSPLTGRGTDTQYF	TGTGCCAGCAGCCCATTGACAGGTCGGGGTACAGATACGCAGTATTTT
once	TRBV28	TRBD1	TRBJ2-3	CASSLDWNRGDTQYF	TGTGCCAGCAGTTTAGACTGGAACAGGGGAGATACGCAGTATTTT
few	TRBV6-4	TRBD1	TRBJ2-1	CASSPGTGIHNEQFF	TGTGCCAGCAGTCCCGGGACAGGGATCCACAATGAGCAGTTCTTC
.	TRBV7-2	TRBD2	TRBJ2-3	CASSLAVAGADTQYF	TGTGCCAGCAGCTTAGCGGTAGCGGGGGCGGATACGCAGTATTTT
.	TRBV9	.	TRBJ2-5	CASSFRGRGQETQYF	TGTGCCAGCAGCTTCCGTGGCAGAGGCCAAGAGACCCAGTACTTC
.	TRBV4-3	TRBD2	TRBJ2-7	CASSQATSGGPPEQYF	TGCGCCAGCAGCCAGGCAACTAGCGGGGGGCCTCCCGAGCAGTACTTC
once	TRBV6-5	.	TRBJ2-7	CASSARVGSGQYF	TGTGCCAGCAGTGCCCGAGTGGGCTCAGGGCAGTACTTC
.	TRBV5-1	.	TRBJ2-7	CASSKLAHEQYF	TGCGCCAGCAGCAAACTAGCTCACGAGCAGTACTTC
.	TRBV19	TRBD1	TRBJ2-6	CASSIGQGYSGANVLTF	TGTGCCAGTAGTATAGGACAGGGTTACTCTGGGGCCAACGTCCTGACTTTC
.	TRBV7-2	.	TRBJ2-7	CASSSLLVEQYF	TGTGCCAGCAGCTCCCTCCTAGTCGAGCAGTACTTC
.	TRBV11-3	.	TRBJ2-2	CASSSALTGELFF	TGTGCCAGCAGCTCCGCCCTAACCGGGGAGCTGTTTTTT
few	TRBV5-4	TRBD1	TRBJ1-2	CASSTTGTGGYGYTF	TGTGCCAGCAGCACCACCGGGACAGGAGGCTATGGCTACACCTTC
.	TRBV7-9	.	TRBJ1-5	CASSLDLGGINQPQHF	TGTGCCAGCAGCTTAGACCTAGGAGGGATCAATCAGCCCCAGCATTTT
.	TRBV2	TRBD1	TRBJ2-7	CASRRTGGSYEQYF	TGTGCCAGCAGACGGACAGGGGGTTCCTACGAGCAGTACTTC
.	TRBV5-1	TRBD1	TRBJ1-2	CASSSTGNYGYTF	TGCGCCAGCAGCTCGACAGGGAACTATGGCTACACCTTC
.	TRBV4-3	.	TRBJ2-7	CASSQVGGGYEQYF	TGCGCCAGCAGCCAAGTGGGCGGAGGGTACGAGCAGTACTTC